The rows below give T cell receptor beta chains drawn from one sample of a study of T-cell reconstitution after alpha-beta-depleted transplantation in children. One entry per CDR3 protein, called by TCRdb with MiXCR from the PCR reads. The sample has 700,000 to 850,000 distinct CDR3 sequences, around 17% seen once. Sequenced material: PBMCs, mostly from graft donor cells, taken 360 days after TCRalphabeta/CD19-depleted stem cell transplant. The receptor set was obtained from a male patient younger than 18 who had a stem cell transplant for acute lymphoblastic leukemia, so the T cells may come from the graft donor. Both conserved end residues are part of each CDR3. A D gene is named only where the DNA matches it firmly. Part of the rows lack a size; the others show once, few, many or a class for expanded clones.

V gene	J gene	CDR3 length	D gene	clone size	CDR3 protein	CDR3 DNA
TRBV3-1	TRBJ2-1	18	TRBD2	NA	CASSQARPLAGEYNEQFF	TGTGCCAGCAGCCAAGCCAGACCTCTAGCGGGAGAGTACAATGAGCAGTTCTTC
TRBV20-1	TRBJ1-2	17	NA	NA	CSARDDVTTYFGYGYTF	TGCAGTGCTAGAGATGACGTGACGACGTATTTTGGCTATGGCTACACCTTC
TRBV29-1	TRBJ2-3	14	NA	many	CSVEDPSSADTQYF	TGCAGCGTTGAAGACCCCTCGAGCGCAGATACGCAGTATTTT
TRBV4-2	TRBJ2-3	17	TRBD2	NA	CASSQALSGSLTDTQYF	TGTGCCAGCAGCCAAGCTCTAAGCGGGAGCCTCACAGATACGCAGTATTTT
TRBV6-2/TRBV6-3	TRBJ2-1	16	NA	NA	CASSYSIRGPHNEQFF	TGTGCCAGCAGTTACTCGATAAGAGGTCCGCACAATGAGCAGTTCTTC
TRBV20-1	TRBJ2-7	12	NA	NA	CSASYQGYEQYF	TGCAGTGCTAGTTATCAGGGCTACGAGCAGTACTTC
TRBV5-1	TRBJ2-7	16	NA	NA	CASSLGVGRVSYEQYF	TGCGCCAGCAGCTTGGGGGTCGGGAGAGTGTCCTACGAGCAGTACTTC
TRBV25-1	TRBJ2-1	17	NA	few	CASSEGLHRRRANEQFF	TGTGCCAGCAGTGAAGGGCTCCACAGGAGGCGCGCAAATGAGCAGTTCTTC
TRBV18	TRBJ1-2	14	NA	NA	CASSPFTGANGYTF	TGTGCCAGCTCACCATTTACGGGGGCGAATGGCTACACCTTC
TRBV3-1	TRBJ1-5	12	NA	NA	CASSQDYQPQHF	TGTGCCAGCAGCCAAGACTATCAGCCCCAGCATTTT
TRBV20-1	TRBJ2-3	14	NA	few	CSAREQAPTDTQYF	TGCAGTGCTAGAGAACAGGCTCCCACAGATACGCAGTATTTT
TRBV5-6	TRBJ2-7	14	NA	NA	CASSDGGLRYEQYF	TGTGCCAGCAGCGATGGGGGTCTGCGGTACGAGCAGTACTTC
TRBV27	TRBJ1-2	13	NA	NA	CASSSSYNYGYTF	TGTGCCAGCAGTTCCAGCTATAACTATGGCTACACCTTC
TRBV7-9	TRBJ2-3	15	TRBD2	NA	CASSYSGKGTDTQYF	TGTGCCAGCAGCTACAGCGGGAAGGGCACAGATACGCAGTATTTT
TRBV5-1	TRBJ1-1	16	NA	many	CASSLGQEVMNTEAFF	TGCGCCAGCAGCTTGGGACAGGAGGTCATGAACACTGAAGCTTTCTTT
TRBV7-9	TRBJ2-5	13	NA	NA	CALGQPNQETQYF	TGTGCCTTGGGGCAGCCGAACCAAGAGACCCAGTACTTC
TRBV10-3	TRBJ2-1	13	NA	many	CAISESGGNEQFF	TGTGCCATCAGTGAGTCGGGAGGTAATGAGCAGTTCTTC
TRBV12-2	TRBJ2-7	18	NA	few	CASRLSHRGQGSSYEQYF	TGTGCAAGTCGCTTATCCCACAGAGGACAGGGTAGCTCCTACGAGCAGTACTTC
TRBV12-3/TRBV12-4	TRBJ2-1	13	NA	few	CASSLPGTPKQFF	TGTGCCAGCAGTTTGCCCGGGACTCCTAAGCAGTTCTTC
TRBV25-1	TRBJ1-2	12	TRBD1	NA	CASRTTGDGYTF	TGTGCCAGCAGGACCACAGGGGATGGCTACACCTTC
TRBV19	TRBJ2-1	16	TRBD1	NA	CASSILGQGSANEQFF	TGTGCCAGTAGTATCCTCGGACAGGGGTCGGCCAATGAGCAGTTCTTC
TRBV12-3/TRBV12-4	TRBJ2-5	17	TRBD2	many	CASSRSSGAMIKETQYF	TGTGCCAGCAGTCGGTCTAGCGGGGCGATGATCAAGGAGACCCAGTACTTC
TRBV5-1	TRBJ2-4	14	NA	many	CASSHDTGDGLQYF	TGCGCCAGCAGCCATGATACGGGGGATGGGCTTCAGTACTTC
TRBV9	TRBJ2-2	17	TRBD1	few	CASSPRTGFGIPGELFF	TGTGCCAGCAGCCCCCGGACAGGGTTCGGCATCCCCGGGGAGCTGTTTTTT
TRBV11-2	TRBJ2-5	17	TRBD2	NA	CASSFTLLAGNRETQYF	TGTGCCAGCAGCTTCACCCTATTAGCGGGAAACCGAGAGACCCAGTACTTC
TRBV7-9	TRBJ1-4	13	NA	NA	CASLLGANEKLFF	TGTGCCAGCCTTTTAGGGGCTAATGAAAAACTGTTTTTT
TRBV6-1	TRBJ1-2	14	NA	few	CASSVAGQIYGYTF	TGTGCCAGCAGCGTTGCTGGACAGATCTATGGCTACACCTTC
TRBV20-1	TRBJ2-3	20	TRBD2	few	CSAPPVLAGGVRGFLDTQYF	TGCAGTGCTCCCCCGGTACTAGCGGGAGGCGTCCGCGGCTTTTTAGATACGCAGTATTTT
TRBV27	TRBJ2-3	15	TRBD2	few	CASSLRTSGSDTQYF	TGTGCCAGCAGTTTAAGGACTAGCGGGAGTGATACGCAGTATTTT
TRBV5-1	TRBJ2-7	13	NA	many	CASRGLDAYEQYF	TGCGCCAGCAGGGGGCTAGATGCATACGAGCAGTACTTC
TRBV7-9	TRBJ2-7	11	NA	few	CASSFINEQYF	TGTGCCAGCAGCTTTATAAACGAGCAGTACTTC
TRBV4-2	TRBJ1-3	15	NA	NA	CASSQRDGTRPTIYF	TGTGCCAGCAGCCAACGGGATGGGACGCGTCCCACCATATATTTT
TRBV5-1	TRBJ2-1	16	TRBD2	NA	CASSTPGLAGVGEQFF	TGCGCCAGCAGCACCCCGGGACTAGCGGGAGTTGGTGAGCAGTTCTTC
TRBV9	TRBJ2-2	14	NA	NA	CASRKDIRTGELFF	TGTGCCAGCAGAAAGGACATTCGCACCGGGGAGCTGTTTTTT